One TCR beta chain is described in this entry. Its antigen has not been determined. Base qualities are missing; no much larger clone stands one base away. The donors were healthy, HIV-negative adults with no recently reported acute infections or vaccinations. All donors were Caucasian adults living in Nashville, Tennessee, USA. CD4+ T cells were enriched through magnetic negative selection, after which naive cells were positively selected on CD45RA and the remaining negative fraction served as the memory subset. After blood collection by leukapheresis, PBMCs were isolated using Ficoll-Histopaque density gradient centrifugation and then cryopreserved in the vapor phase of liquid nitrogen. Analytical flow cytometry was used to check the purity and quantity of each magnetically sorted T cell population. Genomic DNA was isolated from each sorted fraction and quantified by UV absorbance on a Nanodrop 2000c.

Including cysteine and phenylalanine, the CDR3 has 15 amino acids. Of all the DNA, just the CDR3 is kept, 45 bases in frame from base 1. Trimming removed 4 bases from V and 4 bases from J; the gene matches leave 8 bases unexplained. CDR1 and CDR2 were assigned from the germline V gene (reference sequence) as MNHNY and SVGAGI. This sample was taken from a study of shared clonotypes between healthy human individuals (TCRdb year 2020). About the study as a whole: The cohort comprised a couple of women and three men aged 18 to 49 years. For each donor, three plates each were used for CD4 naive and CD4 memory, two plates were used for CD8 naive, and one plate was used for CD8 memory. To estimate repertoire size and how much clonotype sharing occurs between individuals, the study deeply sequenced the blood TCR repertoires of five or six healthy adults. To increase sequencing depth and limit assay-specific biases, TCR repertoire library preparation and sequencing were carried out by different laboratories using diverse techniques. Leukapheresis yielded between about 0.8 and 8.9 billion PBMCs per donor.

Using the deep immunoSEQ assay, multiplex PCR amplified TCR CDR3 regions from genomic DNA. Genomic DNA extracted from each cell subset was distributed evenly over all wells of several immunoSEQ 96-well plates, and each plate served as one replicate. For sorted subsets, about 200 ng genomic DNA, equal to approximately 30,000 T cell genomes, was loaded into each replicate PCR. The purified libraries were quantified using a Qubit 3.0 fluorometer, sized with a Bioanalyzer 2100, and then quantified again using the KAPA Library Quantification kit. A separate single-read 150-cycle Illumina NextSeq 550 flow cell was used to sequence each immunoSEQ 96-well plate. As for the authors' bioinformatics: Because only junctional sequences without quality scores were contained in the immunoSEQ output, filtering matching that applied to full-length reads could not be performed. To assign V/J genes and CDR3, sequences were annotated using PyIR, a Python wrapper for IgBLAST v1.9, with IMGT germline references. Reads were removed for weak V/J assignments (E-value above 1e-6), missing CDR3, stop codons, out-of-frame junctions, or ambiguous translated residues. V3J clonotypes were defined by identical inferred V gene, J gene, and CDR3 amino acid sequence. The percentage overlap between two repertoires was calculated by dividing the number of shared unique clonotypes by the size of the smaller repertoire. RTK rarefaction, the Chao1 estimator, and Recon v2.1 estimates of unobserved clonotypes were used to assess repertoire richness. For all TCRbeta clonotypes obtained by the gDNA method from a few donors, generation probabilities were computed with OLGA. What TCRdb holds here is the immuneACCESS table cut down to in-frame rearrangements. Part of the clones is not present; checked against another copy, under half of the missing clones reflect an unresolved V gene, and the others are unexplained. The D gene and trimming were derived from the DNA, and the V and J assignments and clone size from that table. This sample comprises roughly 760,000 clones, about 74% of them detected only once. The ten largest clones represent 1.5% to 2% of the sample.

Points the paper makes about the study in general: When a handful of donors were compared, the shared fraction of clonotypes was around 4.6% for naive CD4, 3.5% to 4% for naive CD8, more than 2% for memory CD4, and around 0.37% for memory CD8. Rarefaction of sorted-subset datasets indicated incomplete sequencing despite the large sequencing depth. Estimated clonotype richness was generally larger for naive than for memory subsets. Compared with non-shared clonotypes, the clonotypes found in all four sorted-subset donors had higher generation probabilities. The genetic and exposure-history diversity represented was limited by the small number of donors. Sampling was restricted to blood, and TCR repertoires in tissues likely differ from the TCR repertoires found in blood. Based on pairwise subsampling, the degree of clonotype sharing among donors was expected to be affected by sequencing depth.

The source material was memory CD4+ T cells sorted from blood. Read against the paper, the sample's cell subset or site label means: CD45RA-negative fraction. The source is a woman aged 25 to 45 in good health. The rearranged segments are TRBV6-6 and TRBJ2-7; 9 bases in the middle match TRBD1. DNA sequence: TGTGCCAGCAGTTCCCTCACAGGGGGCGGATACGAGCAGTACTTC. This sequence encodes CASSSLTGGGYEQYF.